These 18 T cell receptor beta chains were all obtained from the same sample, sequenced in a study of OX40 agonist ivuxolimab in advanced cancers. The table came from immunoSEQ multiplex PCR; TCRdb's copy has only in-frame clones and leaves some out. The sample yields 60,000 to 70,000 clones, around 79% seen once. The sample in question was CD4+ or CD8+ T cells sorted from blood, obtained in a trial of the OX40 agonist ivuxolimab. These receptors originate from an adult with an advanced solid tumor such as melanoma, head and neck, liver or kidney cancer.

The V gene is TRBV11-2, the J gene TRBJ1-5; D perhaps matches TRBD1 (6 bases). The V gene's germline CDR1 is SGHAT and CDR2 FQNNGV. V lost 5 bases and J lost 1, with 15 bases in between. CDR3 size: 16 residues. In DNA, the CDR3 is TGTGCCAGCAGCCCGGGGGGGGCAGGGAGCAATCAGCCCCAGCATTTT. Amino acid sequence: CASSPGGAGSNQPQHF.

The gene calls are TRBV13 and TRBJ2-7; D remains unclear. Trimming removed 0 bases at V and 2 bases at J, with 11 bases between. Germline assignment: CDR1 PRHDT and CDR2 FYEKMQ (reference sequence). The CDR3 runs to 15 residues. The CDR3 nucleotides are TGTGCCAGCAGCTTAGGCATGGGCGCGGCCTACGAGCAGTACTTC. This encodes CASSLGMGAAYEQYF. Full variable domain (missing parts from reference TRBV13 and TRBJ2-7): AAGVIQSPRHLIKEKRETATLKCYPIPRHDTVYWYQQGPGQDPQFLISFYEKMQSDKGSIPDRFSAQQFSDYHSELNMSSLELGDSALYFCASSLGMGAAYEQYFGPGTRLTVT.

The rearrangement links TRBV27 to TRBJ1-6, with a tentative D call TRBD1 (6 bases). Germline V lookup: CDR1 MNHEY, CDR2 SMNVEV (reference sequence). V gave up 7 bases and J gave up 7 bases, with 23 bases separating them. This CDR3 is 17 amino acids long. CDR3 loop: CASTQLGGARPNSPLHF. The CDR3 region has the DNA TGTGCCAGCACCCAATTGGGGGGGGCCCGTCCCAATTCACCCCTCCACTTT.

The chain employs TRBV5-1 and TRBJ2-2; 7 bases map to TRBD1. The CDR3 runs to 15 residues. CDR1 is SGHRS and CDR2 is YFSETQ in the germline V gene. V lost 3 bases to trimming and J lost 2 bases; unmatched junction nucleotides: 4. CDR3 loop: CASSWGQTNTGELFF. Here the CDR3 DNA reads TGCGCCAGCAGCTGGGGACAGACAAACACCGGGGAGCTGTTTTTT.

J is TRBJ1-5 and V is TRBV7-8; 8 bases agree with TRBD1. The length of the CDR3 is 17 residues. Germline-derived CDR1 and CDR2 are SGHVS and FQNEAQ. The ends lost 5 bases at V and 1 base at J; junction bases unmatched: 10. The CDR3 spells CASSRFGQGESNQPQHF. CDR3 coding DNA: TGTGCCAGCAGCCGATTCGGACAGGGCGAAAGCAATCAGCCCCAGCATTTT.

This clone showed up just a few times. The J gene is TRBJ1-1, the V gene TRBV7-8; D not resolved. The CDR3 loop spans 13 amino acids. CDR1 and CDR2 (germline): SGHVS, FQNEAQ. Deletions cut 5 bases from V and 4 bases from J, with 11 bases between. CDR3 in amino acids: CASSMRVGTEAFF. CDR3 sequence (DNA): TGTGCCAGCAGCATGAGGGTGGGCACTGAAGCTTTCTTT.

This clone was seen more than once but under ten times. The chain has TRBV2 and TRBJ1-6; TRBD1 matches at 7 bases. Germline trimming cut 3 bases from V and 0 bases from J; bases unmatched to any gene: 14. The CDR3 is made up of 20 amino acids. Germline lookup yields CDR1 SNHLY and CDR2 FYNNEI. In nucleotides, the CDR3 is TGTGCCAGCAGTGACCCCTCCGACAGGGTCCTTCTCTCCTATAATTCACCCCTCCACTTT. As protein: CASSDPSDRVLLSYNSPLHF.

The V gene is TRBV6-5, the J gene TRBJ1-3; D not certain. This CDR3 region has 14 residues. The V and J ends lost 8 bases and 0 bases respectively, with 11 bases between them. The germline V gene has CDR1 MNHEY and CDR2 SVGAGI. This chain's CDR3 is CASAWKYSGNTIYF. The DNA for the CDR3 is TGTGCCAGCGCATGGAAATACTCTGGAAACACCATATATTTT.

The chain couples TRBV7-8 to TRBJ2-3; the D gene is possibly TRBD2 (5 bases). This CDR3 region has 16 residues. V shed 4 bases and J shed 4 bases, with 18 bases lying between them. Germline lookup yields CDR1 SGHVS and CDR2 FQNEAQ. The CDR3 protein is CASSSERNSDPDTQYF. CDR3 DNA: TGTGCCAGCAGCTCCGAACGTAATAGCGATCCAGATACGCAGTATTTT.

This clone was observed once. The rearrangement uses TRBV29-1 and TRBJ2-1; D may match TRBD1 or TRBD2 (5 bases each). This CDR3 region has 13 residues. Germline CDR1 is SQVTM and CDR2 is ANQGSEA. DNA of the CDR3: TGCACTATCGAGGTAGGGGACCGCCGAGAGCAGTTCTTC. Translating it yields CTIEVGDRREQFF.

The rearrangement links TRBV7-3 to TRBJ2-7, with TRBD1 matching over 9 bases. V gave up 8 bases and J gave up 1 base; unmatched junction bases: 3. Germline lookup yields CDR1 SGHTA and CDR2 FQGTGA. This CDR3 is built from 13 residues. CDR3 nucleotides: TGTGCCAGCGCCGGGACAGGGTCCTACGAGCAGTACTTC. It codes for CASAGTGSYEQYF.

The V and J genes are TRBV5-6 and TRBJ2-1; D possibly corresponds to TRBD2 (5 bases). The CDR3 covers 18 residues. Germline assignment: CDR1 SGHDT and CDR2 YYEEEE. V lost 0 bases and J lost 0, with 16 bases in between. CDR3 sequence (DNA): TGTGCCAGCAGCTTGGCCAAGACTGCTGGGAGCTCCTACAATGAGCAGTTCTTC. As protein: CASSLAKTAGSSYNEQFF.

The rearrangement links TRBV5-4 to TRBJ2-3, with D possibly being TRBD1 (6 bases). The CDR3 sequence is 13 residues long. Trimming took off 7 bases at V and 3 bases at J, with 12 bases between the two ends. Germline CDR1 reads SGHNT; CDR2 reads YYREEE (reference sequence). The CDR3 region is CASLAQGTDTQYF. CDR3 in DNA: TGTGCCAGCTTGGCGCAGGGGACAGATACGCAGTATTTT. Full variable domain (remainder filled in from reference TRBV5-4 and TRBJ2-3): ETGVTQSPTHLIKTRGQQVTLRCSSQSGHNTVSWYQQALGQGPQFIFQYYREEENGRGNFPPRFSGLQFPNYSSELNVNALELDDSALYLCASLAQGTDTQYFGPGTRLTVL.

The rearrangement uses TRBV7-2 and TRBJ1-1, with D unresolved. The CDR3 runs to 13 residues. Germline assignment: CDR1 SGHTA and CDR2 FQGNSA. Trimming took 3 bases from V and 1 from J, leaving 6 bases between them. CDR3 loop: CASSFGRNTEAFF. In DNA, the CDR3 is TGTGCCAGCAGCTTTGGTCGGAACACTGAAGCTTTCTTT.

The rearrangement uses TRBV9 and TRBJ1-2, with D perhaps matching TRBD1 (5 bases). Germline CDR1 is SGDLS and CDR2 is YYNGEE. This CDR3 is 15 amino acids long. V gave up 0 bases and J gave up 2 bases, with 11 bases separating them. This CDR3 is CASSVGQGVNYGYTF. The CDR3, as DNA: TGTGCCAGCAGCGTAGGGCAGGGCGTCAACTATGGCTACACCTTC.

The rearrangement uses TRBV19 and TRBJ2-3; possible D gene TRBD1, 7 bases. Looked up from germline, CDR1 is LNHDA and CDR2 is SQIVND (reference sequence). The CDR3 covers 20 residues. The V end was cut by 1 base, the J end by 1 base, with 24 bases between. CDR3 region: CASSIGEAGGTGAGTDTQYF. The CDR3 DNA sequence: TGTGCCAGTAGTATAGGCGAAGCAGGGGGGACCGGGGCCGGCACAGATACGCAGTATTTT.

The V and J genes are TRBV7-9 and TRBJ2-7; D is perhaps TRBD2 (5 bases). Germline loops: CDR1 SEHNR, CDR2 FQNEAQ (reference sequence). The germline V and J ends were trimmed by 5 bases and 4 bases, with 12 bases remaining between them. The CDR3 is made up of 13 amino acids. CDR3 DNA: TGTGCCAGCAGCCGAAATAGCGAATACGAGCAGTACTTC. Its protein product is CASSRNSEYEQYF.

The rearrangement joins TRBV5-1 to TRBJ2-1; D could derive from TRBD1 or TRBD2 (6 bases each). The ends were cut back, 4 bases at V and 2 bases at J, with 22 bases in the middle. The CDR3 extends over 18 amino acids. CDR1 is SGHRS, CDR2 YFSETQ, per germline. For the CDR3, the DNA is TGCGCCAGCAGCCGAACCGATCAGGGGAGGAGAGCCTACAATGAGCAGTTCTTC. Protein: CASSRTDQGRRAYNEQFF.